This T cell receptor beta chain was documented in a study of CD8 T cells in ankylosing spondylitis. Study observations and caveats: Ankylosing spondylitis blood appeared to carry a characteristic TCR beta motif of under ten highly homologous variants.

In its sample, this clonotype was seen a few times. Its target is not known. TCRdb redid the calling of the 5' RACE reads with MiXCR, one entry per CDR3 protein. The sample has fewer than 400,000 distinct CDR3 sequences; approximately 20% are singletons. The receptor was isolated from a male donor with ankylosing spondylitis. The sequenced material came from blood, either unsorted or a sorted T cell fraction (not recorded which).

CDR3: CASSLAWVVNTGELFF. In nucleotides, the CDR3 is TGTGCCAGCAGCTTAGCTTGGGTCGTCAACACCGGGGAGCTGTTTTTT. V and J are TRBV13 and TRBJ2-2, with D unresolved. This CDR3 contains 16 residues. The V and J ends lost 1 base and 2 bases respectively, with 11 bases between them. Germline assignment: CDR1 PRHDT and CDR2 FYEKMQ (reference sequence).